Listed here are 12 T cell receptor beta chains from one sample, sequenced in a study of T cell changes during pregnancy in multiple sclerosis (dated by TCRdb to the late 2010s). The method was the immunoSEQ multiplex PCR assay. TCRdb mirrors the immuneACCESS table, restricted to in-frame sequences. Some clones are absent from its copies; in checked studies, under half trace to an unresolved V gene, and the reason for the others is unknown. The sample contains tens of thousands of clones, roughly 92% of them found a single time. The biggest ten clones account for just under 2% of the sample. The sample here was peripheral blood, taken in the second trimester of pregnancy. Receptors originate from a female donor with multiple sclerosis, enrolled in a pregnancy study.

The V and J genes are TRBV13 and TRBJ1-2, with D unclear. In germline, CDR1 is PRHDT, CDR2 FYEKMQ (reference sequence). Trimming took off 0 bases at V and 4 bases at J, with 15 bases between the two ends. CDR3 length: 16 residues. CDR3 sequence reads: CASSLGKGGDGYGYTF. The CDR3, as DNA: TGTGCCAGCAGCTTAGGAAAGGGAGGAGATGGCTATGGCTACACCTTC. Full variable domain (outside the CDR3, taken from reference TRBV13 and TRBJ1-2): AAGVIQSPRHLIKEKRETATLKCYPIPRHDTVYWYQQGPGQDPQFLISFYEKMQSDKGSIPDRFSAQQFSDYHSELNMSSLELGDSALYFCASSLGKGGDGYGYTFGSGTRLTVV.

This clone has a single count. This chain connects TRBV7-8 to TRBJ1-5, with D possibly matching TRBD1 (5 bases). CDR3 length: 16 residues. CDR1 is SGHVS, CDR2 FQNEAQ, per germline. Deletions cut 1 base from V and 4 bases from J, with 14 bases between. The CDR3 region is CASSLVGGERNQPQHF. CDR3 nucleotides: TGTGCCAGCAGCTTAGTCGGGGGGGAAAGGAATCAGCCCCAGCATTTT.

The count of this clone is one. The chain links TRBV6-5 to TRBJ2-7; TRBD1 matches 9 bases. The CDR3 loop spans 15 amino acids. V shed 5 bases and J 5 bases; nucleotides not matched to a gene: 10. Germline loops: CDR1 MNHEY, CDR2 SVGAGI. CDR3 region: CASSTGTGIGHEQYF. The CDR3 DNA sequence: TGTGCCAGCAGTACGGGGACAGGGATTGGCCACGAGCAGTACTTC.

The chain uses TRBV15 and TRBJ2-5; D may be TRBD2 (5 bases). This CDR3 has 13 residues. From germline, CDR1 is LNHNV and CDR2 YYDKDF (reference sequence). Trimming removed 4 bases from V and 9 bases from J, with 15 bases in between. This CDR3 is CATSIGLYEPQYF. In nucleotides, the CDR3 is TGTGCCACCAGCATCGGACTGTACGAGCCCCAGTACTTC.

The DNA for the CDR3 is TGTGCCAGCAGTTTAGAGGGTAACTATGGCTACACCTTC. Translated, it gives CASSLEGNYGYTF. The chain employs TRBV27 and TRBJ1-2; no clear D gene. This CDR3 spans 13 amino acids. The V end was cut by 2 bases, the J end by 1 base, with 5 bases between. Germline V gene sequence: CDR1 MNHEY, CDR2 SMNVEV (reference sequence).

The chain has TRBV7-9 and TRBJ2-2, with 10 bases matching TRBD1. Germline V gene lookup returns CDR1 SEHNR and CDR2 FQNEAQ (reference sequence). The CDR3 totals 18 residues. With V trimmed by 4 bases and J by 3 bases, 11 bases remained unmatched. CDR3 bases: TGTGCCAGCAGCTCGAAGGGGGACAGGGGAGGCGACACCGGGGAGCTGTTTTTT. Residues: CASSSKGDRGGDTGELFF.

This clone has only one observation. This rearrangement joins TRBV6-5 to TRBJ1-2; tentatively, D is TRBD1 (6 bases). Germline V gene lookup returns CDR1 MNHEY and CDR2 SVGAGI. The CDR3 is 14 amino acids. Trimming pared 6 bases from V and 0 bases from J, leaving 11 bases between. The CDR3 DNA is TGTGCCAGCAGACGGCGGGGGCCTAACTATGGCTACACCTTC. It encodes CASRRRGPNYGYTF.

The chain has TRBV10-2 and TRBJ1-5, with 9 bases matching TRBD1. Germline assignment: CDR1 WSHSY and CDR2 SAAADI. The trim removed 7 bases at V and 5 bases at J, leaving 6 bases unmatched. CDR3 length: 14 amino acids. Written as DNA, the CDR3 is TGCGCCAGCACGGGTGGGACAGGGTATCAGCCCCAGCATTTT. Residues: CASTGGTGYQPQHF.

This chain joins TRBV9 and TRBJ1-1; no definite D call. Looked up from germline, CDR1 is SGDLS and CDR2 is YYNGEE. The CDR3 loop spans 14 amino acids. V dropped 1 base and J dropped 3 bases, with 10 bases sitting between them. The CDR3 reads CASSVRAGDTEAFF. For the CDR3, the DNA is TGTGCCAGCAGCGTACGGGCCGGGGACACTGAAGCTTTCTTT.

Comments on this clone: Other DNA sequences within the sample encode an identical CDR3. The CDR3 DNA reads TGTGCCAGCTCACCGGGACAGCCGAACTCTGGAAACACCATATATTTT. This encodes CASSPGQPNSGNTIYF. V usage is TRBV18 and J usage is TRBJ1-3, with 7 bases lining up with TRBD1. The CDR3 runs 16 residues. Germline CDR1 reads KGHSH; CDR2 reads LQKENI. Trimming took 3 bases from V and 0 from J; bases not matched to a gene: 5.

This chain joins TRBV9 and TRBJ2-3; D is unclear. V lost 0 bases and J lost 0, with 11 bases in between. Looked up from germline, CDR1 is SGDLS and CDR2 is YYNGEE. The CDR3 covers 16 residues. The CDR3 DNA follows: TGTGCCAGCAGCGTAGGGGCTCGGTCTAGCACAGATACGCAGTATTTT. Translation gives CASSVGARSSTDTQYF.

The gene calls are TRBV7-2 and TRBJ2-7; TRBD1 is a possible D gene (5 bases). The length of the CDR3 is 12 residues. The V gene's germline CDR1 is SGHTA and CDR2 FQGNSA. The V and J ends lost 5 bases and 4 bases respectively, with 9 bases between them. This chain's CDR3 is CASSTGVYEQYF. The CDR3 nucleotides read TGTGCCAGCAGCACAGGAGTGTACGAGCAGTACTTC.